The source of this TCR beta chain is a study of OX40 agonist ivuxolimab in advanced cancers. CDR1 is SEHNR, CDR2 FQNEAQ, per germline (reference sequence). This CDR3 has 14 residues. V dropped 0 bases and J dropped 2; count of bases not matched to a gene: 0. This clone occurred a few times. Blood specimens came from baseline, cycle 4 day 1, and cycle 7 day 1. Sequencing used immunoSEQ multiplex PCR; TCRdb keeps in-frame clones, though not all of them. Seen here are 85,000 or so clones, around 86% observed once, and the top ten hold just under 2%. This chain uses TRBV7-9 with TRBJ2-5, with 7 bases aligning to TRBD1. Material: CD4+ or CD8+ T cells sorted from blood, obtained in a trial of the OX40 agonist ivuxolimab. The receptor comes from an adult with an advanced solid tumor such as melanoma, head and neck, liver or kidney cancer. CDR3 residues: CASSLAGQQETQYF. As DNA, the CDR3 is TGTGCCAGCAGCTTAGCGGGACAGCAAGAGACCCAGTACTTC.